This TCR beta chain emerged from a study of PD-1 blockade in mismatch repair-deficient tumors. The trim removed 6 bases at V and 12 bases at J, leaving 9 bases unmatched. The CDR3 is 14 residues long. CDR1 is SGHTA, CDR2 FQGNSA, per germline. Libraries were prepared by immunoSEQ multiplex PCR; TCRdb keeps only in-frame clonotypes and omits some of them. The data contain 13,000 to 15,000 clones, roughly 80% of them singletons. Indicated time point: approximately ten-day in vitro stimulation with candidate neoantigen peptide 4. With respect to this clone: Its antigen remains unknown.

V and J are TRBV7-2 and TRBJ2-1; TRBD2 aligns across 12 bases. This sample comprised cells cultured in vitro, obtained from a patient treated with pembrolizumab. The TCR comes from an adult with mismatch repair-deficient cancer. The DNA of the CDR3 is TGTGCCAGCAGTGTCCCAGGGACTAGCGGGTTGCAGTTCTTC. Its translation is CASSVPGTSGLQFF.